One sample yielded the 15 T cell receptor beta chains listed below, sequenced in a study of molecular identifiers for immune sequencing clone quantification. MiXCR, applied by TCRdb to the PCR reads, yields one record per CDR3 protein. There are 70,000 to 95,000 distinct CDR3 sequences in the sample; around a fifth occur only once, and 0.7% to 0.95% lies in the top ten. Sequencing was carried out using naive CD8+ T cells from blood, with Jurkat cell RNA spiked in. The sample's subset: FACS-sorted CD8+CD4-CCR7+CD45RA+ naive T cells. These receptor sequences come from a human donor in good health. Some libraries in this study had Jurkat cell RNA spiked in.

This clonotype appeared a single time. Just one base apart from a much larger clone, this may be a read error. The gene calls are TRBV5-4 and TRBJ2-1; D is perhaps TRBD2 (6 bases). Germline lookup yields CDR1 SGHNT and CDR2 YYREEE (reference sequence). This CDR3 spans 14 amino acids. V lost 4 bases to trimming and J lost 6 bases, with 14 bases between them. The CDR3 sequence: CASSPGLGSNEQFF. In DNA, the CDR3 is TGTGCCAGCAGCCCGGGACTGGGAAGCAATGAGCAGTTCTTC.

The CDR3 spells CASSYSGGQDTDTQYF. As DNA, the CDR3 is TGTGCCAGCAGCTACTCGGGGGGGCAGGACACAGATACGCAGTATTTT. This rearrangement joins TRBV7-2 to TRBJ2-3; 8 bases line up with TRBD2. CDR3 length: 16 amino acids. CDR1 is SGHTA, CDR2 FQGNSA, per germline. The V segment lost 4 bases and the J segment 2 bases; nucleotides outside the gene matches: 8.

This clonotype was counted at least ten times. The rearrangement uses TRBV30 and TRBJ2-1; D is uncertain. Germline V gives CDR1 GTSNPN, CDR2 SVGIG (reference sequence). V was cut by 3 bases and J by 4 bases, with 4 bases left in between. This CDR3 region has 11 residues. CDR3 in amino acids: CAWRGYNEQFF. The CDR3 DNA reads TGTGCCTGGAGGGGATACAATGAGCAGTTCTTC.

V gene TRBV29-1 combines with J gene TRBJ2-3, with 8 bases that match TRBD1. The CDR3 totals 16 residues. Trimming cost V 4 bases and J 6 bases; bases outside gene matches: 15. CDR1 and CDR2 (germline): SQVTM, ANQGSEA. CDR3 in amino acids: CSVGSAGGDEADTQYF. CDR3 DNA sequence: TGCAGCGTTGGGTCGGCAGGGGGCGACGAGGCGGATACGCAGTATTTT.

On this clonotype itself: Possible read error: a much larger clone is one base away. The chain recombines TRBV6-1 with TRBJ2-7; the match to TRBD1 covers 9 bases. This CDR3 has 14 amino acids. CDR1 MNHNS and CDR2 SASEGT come from the germline V gene. In DNA, the CDR3 is TGTGCCAGCAGTGAAGTGGGACAGGGCTACGTGCAGTACTTC. It yields the protein CASSEVGQGYVQYF.

Many counts were recorded for this clonotype. The gene calls are TRBV7-9 and TRBJ2-3; D uncertain. The CDR3 is made up of 15 amino acids. Trimming shortened V by 2 bases and J by 0 bases, and 9 bases separated the two germline ends. Germline V gene sequence: CDR1 SEHNR, CDR2 FQNEAQ (reference sequence). Written as DNA, the CDR3 is TGTGCCAGCAGCTTAACGGGCTCTAGCACAGATACGCAGTATTTT. Its protein is CASSLTGSSTDTQYF.

A note on this clonotype: At one end the junction does not follow the germline gene, possibly because of a read error. The genes are TRBV27 and TRBJ2-7; D remains unclear. The CDR3 consists of 15 residues. Germline loops: CDR1 MNHEY, CDR2 SMNVEV (reference sequence). The CDR3 region has the DNA TGTGCCAGTCAGAGTCTCCTAGGGCAGACCTACGAGCGGTACTTC. This sequence encodes CASQSLLGQTYERYF.

This clonotype has ten or more counts. The rearrangement links TRBV21-1 to TRBJ1-2. TRBV21-1 is a pseudogene. The CDR3 extends over 11 amino acids. CDR3 protein: CAAKTNYGYTF. Here the CDR3 DNA reads TGTGCCGCCAAAACTAACTATGGCTACACCTTC.

This clonotype came up many times. The chain has TRBV13 and TRBJ1-6; TRBD1 agrees at 11 bases. Germline V gene sequence: CDR1 PRHDT, CDR2 FYEKMQ (reference sequence). After removal of 3 bases from V and 9 bases from J, the junction contained 4 bases not matched to a gene. The CDR3 contains 15 residues. The CDR3 region has the DNA TGTGCCAGCAGCTTTGAGGGACAGGGGGGTTCACCCCTCCACTTT. Its protein product is CASSFEGQGGSPLHF.

V and J are TRBV10-2 and TRBJ1-4; 8 bases are a match to TRBD1. J lost 6 bases, V lost 10 bases, and 13 bases had no gene match. CDR3 length: 15 residues. Germline CDR1 and CDR2: WSHSY and SAAADI. DNA for the CDR3: TGCGCCACCCACAGGGGGACTGGGGAGGATGAAAAACTGTTTTTT. It specifies CATHRGTGEDEKLFF.

This clonotype was counted ten times or more. DNA for the CDR3: TGCAGCGTTGAAGGGAGCTCCTACGAGCAGTACTTC. Its translation: CSVEGSSYEQYF. V is TRBV29-1 and J is TRBJ2-7; D is undetermined. From germline, CDR1 is SQVTM and CDR2 ANQGSEA. V dropped 1 base and J dropped 0 bases, with 4 bases sitting between them. This CDR3 has 12 residues.

This clonotype turned up a few times. A much larger clone sits a single nucleotide away, making a read error possible. V and J are TRBV2 and TRBJ2-7, with 8 bases matching TRBD1. Germline-derived CDR1 and CDR2 are SNHLY and FYNNEI. This CDR3 is 14 amino acids long. V was pared by 4 bases and J by 9 bases, with 11 bases of the junction left unmatched. In DNA, the CDR3 is TGTGCCAGCAGTGGCAGGGGGCCTGGGGACGTGCAGTACTTC. As protein: CASSGRGPGDVQYF.

The count of this clonotype is one. J is TRBJ2-1 and V is TRBV7-9; 7 bases are shared with TRBD2. V shed 5 bases and J 0 bases; nucleotides not matched to a gene: 7. This CDR3 has 16 residues. Germline V gene lookup returns CDR1 SEHNR and CDR2 FQNEAQ (reference sequence). CDR3 DNA: TGTGCCAGCAGCCCCCCAGCGGGGAACTCCTACAATGAGCAGTTCTTC. It yields the protein CASSPPAGNSYNEQFF.

This clonotype was recorded at least ten times. V and J are TRBV6-5 and TRBJ2-3, with D perhaps being TRBD1 or TRBD2 (5 bases each). This CDR3 is built from 14 residues. The germline gives CDR1 MNHEY, CDR2 SVGAGI. V lost 4 bases to trimming and J lost 5 bases, with 13 bases between them. CDR3 region: CASSSLGPLDTQYF. The CDR3 bases are TGTGCCAGCAGTTCCCTGGGACCTCTAGATACGCAGTATTTT.

This clonotype was detected many times. The CDR3 sequence: CSVVSVGEQFF. Here the CDR3 DNA reads TGCAGCGTTGTCTCCGTGGGGGAGCAGTTCTTC. V is TRBV29-1 and J is TRBJ2-1, with D hard to call. V was clipped by 4 bases and J by 10 bases, with 11 bases between them. This CDR3 spans 11 amino acids. Germline lookup yields CDR1 SQVTM and CDR2 ANQGSEA.